The sample holds many counts of the clone carrying this TCR beta chain. Its specificity is unknown. Using immunoSEQ multiplex PCR, the repertoire was profiled, and TCRdb retains in-frame clones only, with some absent. The sample lists about 1.1 million clones; approximately 77% were seen once. The CDR3 contains 15 residues. Germline CDR1 is SGHVS and CDR2 is FQNEAQ. V was trimmed by 5 bases and J by 2 bases, leaving 16 bases between them. This specimen belongs to a study of shared clonotypes between healthy human individuals. About the research overall: Per-donor plates numbered three CD4 naive, three CD4 memory, two CD8 naive and one CD8 memory.

Study observations and caveats: Clonotypes not shared had lower generation probabilities than those common to all four donors.

The origin of this receptor is a young man in good health. Some clones in this sample may be carry-over from other donors' samples. Sequencing was done on a sample of memory CD4+ T cells from PBMCs. Subset defined: CD45RA-negative fraction. The chain carries TRBV7-8 and TRBJ2-7; the D gene is possibly TRBD2 (6 bases). CDR3 in amino acids: CASSLRRDLPYEQYF. CDR3 in DNA: TGTGCCAGCAGCCTGCGCCGGGACTTGCCCTACGAGCAGTACTTC.